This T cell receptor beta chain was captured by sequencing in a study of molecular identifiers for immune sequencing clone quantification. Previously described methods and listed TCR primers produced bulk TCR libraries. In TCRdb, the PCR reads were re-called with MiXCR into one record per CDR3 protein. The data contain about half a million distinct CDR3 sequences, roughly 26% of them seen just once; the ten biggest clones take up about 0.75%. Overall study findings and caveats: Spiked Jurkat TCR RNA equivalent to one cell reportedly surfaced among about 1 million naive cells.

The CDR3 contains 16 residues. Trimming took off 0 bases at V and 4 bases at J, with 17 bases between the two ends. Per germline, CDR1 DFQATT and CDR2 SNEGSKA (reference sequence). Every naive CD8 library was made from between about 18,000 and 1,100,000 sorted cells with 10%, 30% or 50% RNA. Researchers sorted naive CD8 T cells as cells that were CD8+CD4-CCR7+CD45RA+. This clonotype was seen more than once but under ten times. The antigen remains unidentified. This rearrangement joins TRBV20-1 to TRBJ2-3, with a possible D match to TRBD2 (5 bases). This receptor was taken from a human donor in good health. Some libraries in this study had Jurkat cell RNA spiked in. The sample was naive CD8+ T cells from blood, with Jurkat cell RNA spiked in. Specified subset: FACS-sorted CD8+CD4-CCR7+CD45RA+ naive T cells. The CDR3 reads CSARDLVGGSADTQYF. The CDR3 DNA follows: TGCAGTGCTAGAGATCTCGTGGGCGGGTCTGCAGATACGCAGTATTTT.